The 30 T cell receptor beta chains given below trace back to one sample, sequenced in a study of cytomegalovirus exposure and HLA in healthy donors. The PCR used 60 Vbeta and 13 Jbeta primers. Data came from immunoSEQ multiplex PCR; TCRdb stores just in-frame clones and leaves some out. The sample has under 150,000 clones, approximately 78% seen once; the top ten hold less than 10%. What was sequenced was PBMCs. These receptors were obtained from a woman between 50 and 59 years old in good health and CMV-seropositive.

This clone was seen only a few times. The chain employs TRBV7-8 and TRBJ2-7; weak D call: TRBD2 (6 bases). V was clipped by 5 bases and J by 0 bases, with 14 bases between them. The CDR3 runs 15 residues. Germline V gene sequence: CDR1 SGHVS, CDR2 FQNEAQ. The CDR3 here is CASSPLALSSYEQYF. The DNA for the CDR3 is TGTGCCAGCAGCCCCCTAGCGCTAAGCTCCTACGAGCAGTACTTC.

This clone appeared a single time. This rearrangement joins TRBV19 to TRBJ2-3; a weak D match, TRBD1 (6 bases). Trimming stripped 5 bases from V and 2 bases from J, with 8 bases between. Germline V gene data show CDR1 as LNHDA and CDR2 as SQIVND (reference sequence). The CDR3 spans 13 residues. CDR3 protein: CASSDRTTDTQYF. DNA for the CDR3: TGTGCCAGTAGTGACAGGACCACAGATACGCAGTATTTT.

This chain connects TRBV6-1 to TRBJ1-1; 7 nucleotides line up with TRBD1. The junction had 2 bases not matched to a gene; V was cut back by 6 bases and J by 1 base. The germline V gene has CDR1 MNHNS and CDR2 SASEGT. The CDR3 consists of 13 residues. CDR3 loop: CASRKGANTEAFF. CDR3 DNA sequence: TGTGCCAGCAGGAAGGGGGCGAACACTGAAGCTTTCTTT.

This clone came up a few times. The chain recombines TRBV28 with TRBJ1-5; D not resolved. The germline V gene has CDR1 MDHEN and CDR2 SYDVKM. This CDR3 spans 14 amino acids. Trimming stripped 2 bases from V and 7 bases from J, with 12 bases between. In nucleotides, the CDR3 is TGTGCCAGCAGTTTAGGCAGGTCGGTACAGCCCCAGCATTTT. Translation gives CASSLGRSVQPQHF. Looking up the rest from reference TRBV28 and TRBJ1-5 gives the full variable domain: DVKVTQSSRYLVKRTGEKVFLECVQDMDHENMFWYRQDPGLGLRLIYFSYDVKMKEKGDIPEGYSVSREKKERFSLILESASTNQTSMYLCASSLGRSVQPQHFGDGTRLSIL.

The chain uses TRBV18 and TRBJ1-2; 10 positions agree with TRBD1. The trim removed 1 base at V and 3 bases at J, leaving 5 bases unmatched. This CDR3 has 16 amino acids. Germline V gene lookup returns CDR1 KGHSH and CDR2 LQKENI. For the CDR3, the DNA is TGTGCCAGCTCACCACTCGACAGGGGGCTGGACTATGGCTACACCTTC. The encoded protein is CASSPLDRGLDYGYTF. Using reference TRBV18 and TRBJ1-2 for the parts outside the CDR3, the full variable domain is NAGVMQNPRHLVRRRGQEARLRCSPMKGHSHVYWYRQLPEEGLKFMVYLQKENIIDESGMPKERFSAEFPKEGPSILRIQQVVRGDSAAYFCASSPLDRGLDYGYTFGSGTRLTVV.

This chain connects TRBV18 to TRBJ1-1, with D possibly being TRBD1 (6 bases). V lost 6 bases to trimming and J lost 0 bases, with 11 bases between them. There are 14 residues in the CDR3. Germline values: CDR1 KGHSH, CDR2 LQKENI. CDR3 in amino acids: CASSRDTLNTEAFF. CDR3 nucleotide sequence: TGTGCCAGCTCCCGGGACACCCTGAACACTGAAGCTTTCTTT.

This chain links TRBV9 with TRBJ1-1; D perhaps matches TRBD1 (5 bases). Germline V gene sequence: CDR1 SGDLS, CDR2 YYNGEE. The CDR3 spans 13 residues. The germline V and J ends were trimmed by 9 bases and 1 base, with 13 bases remaining between them. Written as DNA, the CDR3 is TGTGCCAAGGTTGGACAACCGAACACTGAAGCTTTCTTT. Protein: CAKVGQPNTEAFF.

This clone was recorded only once. An end of the junction does not agree with germline; a read error may underlie this. The V call is TRBV7-9, the J call TRBJ2-3, with 9 bases identical to TRBD2. From germline, CDR1 is SEHNR and CDR2 FQNEAQ (reference sequence). The CDR3 contains 17 residues. The CDR3 reads CSSSFAPTAGGLDTQYF. DNA of the CDR3: TGTTCCAGCAGCTTCGCCCCAACAGCGGGAGGATTAGATACGCAGTATTTT.

The V gene is TRBV29-1, the J gene TRBJ2-2; 8 bases are a match to TRBD1. There are 13 residues in the CDR3. J was trimmed by 7 bases and V by 6 bases; bases with no gene match: 7. Germline assignment: CDR1 SQVTM and CDR2 ANQGSEA. The CDR3: CSVQQGGGGELFF. The CDR3 nucleotides are TGCAGCGTCCAACAGGGGGGAGGCGGGGAGCTGTTTTTT.

The chain joins TRBV6-1 to TRBJ1-5; TRBD1 matches 7 bases. Germline CDR1 and CDR2: MNHNS and SASEGT. J was trimmed by 3 bases and V by 3 bases; bases with no gene match: 2. The CDR3 loop spans 14 amino acids. DNA for the CDR3: TGTGCCAGCAGTGAGACAGGGAACAATCAGCCCCAGCATTTT. Its translation: CASSETGNNQPQHF.

The J gene is TRBJ1-1, the V gene TRBV19, with 7 nucleotides matching TRBD1. With 6 bases clipped from V and 2 bases from J, the junction kept 12 bases outside the gene matches. This CDR3 region has 16 residues. Germline CDR1 reads LNHDA; CDR2 reads SQIVND (reference sequence). The CDR3 region has the DNA TGTGCCAGTAGCCACAGGGGAGCAGGGGCAAACACTGAAGCTTTCTTT. As protein: CASSHRGAGANTEAFF. Together with reference TRBV19 and TRBJ1-1, the CDR3 gives the full variable domain: DGGITQSPKYLFRKEGQNVTLSCEQNLNHDAMYWYRQDPGQGLRLIYYSQIVNDFQKGDIAEGYSVSREKKESFPLTVTSAQKNPTAFYLCASSHRGAGANTEAFFGQGTRLTVV.

V usage is TRBV7-9 and J usage is TRBJ1-6; D not certain. The V and J ends lost 1 base and 6 bases respectively, with 10 bases between them. Germline assignment: CDR1 SEHNR and CDR2 FQNEAQ (reference sequence). The CDR3 loop spans 15 amino acids. The CDR3 loop is CASSLGRVSNSPLHF. DNA of the CDR3: TGTGCCAGCAGCTTAGGGAGGGTCTCTAATTCACCCCTCCACTTT.

This clone has a single count. The V call is TRBV6-4, the J call TRBJ2-1, with 13 bases fitting TRBD2. Germline V gene lookup returns CDR1 MRHNA and CDR2 SNTAGT. V lost 4 bases and J lost 8; bases outside the gene matches: 8. The CDR3 consists of 16 residues. This CDR3 reads CASSVGGTSGVYEQFF. The CDR3 DNA is TGTGCCAGCAGTGTGGGGGGGACTAGCGGGGTCTATGAGCAGTTCTTC.

For the CDR3, the DNA is TGTGCCAGCAGCTTAGTGTCACTAGCGGCTCTCTACGAGCAGTACTTC. Its protein product is CASSLVSLAALYEQYF. The rearrangement links TRBV7-3 to TRBJ2-7, with TRBD2 identical over 8 bases. This CDR3 region has 16 residues. V was pared by 2 bases and J by 3 bases, with 9 bases of the junction left unmatched. Germline CDR1 reads SGHTA; CDR2 reads FQGTGA.

The genes are TRBV5-1 and TRBJ2-4; 10 bases agree with TRBD1. Germline values: CDR1 SGHRS, CDR2 YFSETQ. The ends lost 4 bases at V and 7 bases at J; junction bases unmatched: 5. The CDR3 length is 14 residues. CDR3 protein: CASSPGQGENIQYF. In DNA, the CDR3 is TGCGCCAGCAGCCCCGGACAGGGGGAGAACATTCAGTACTTC.

As concerns this clone: One end of the junction varies from germline; a read error may be responsible. The chain is built from TRBV27 and TRBJ2-6; tentative D call: TRBD1 (5 bases). Per germline, CDR1 MNHEY and CDR2 SMNVEV (reference sequence). The CDR3 has 17 residues. CDR3 in DNA: TGTGCCAGCAGCTTAAGGCAGGGATCCTCTGGGGCCAACGGCCTGACTTTC. Residues: CASSLRQGSSGANGLTF.

The rearrangement joins TRBV18 to TRBJ1-6, with TRBD1 matching over 10 bases. The trim removed 5 bases at V and 8 bases at J, leaving 6 bases unmatched. CDR1 and CDR2 (germline): KGHSH, LQKENI. The CDR3 is made up of 15 amino acids. The CDR3 DNA reads TGTGCCAGCTCATCTAGGACAGGGGGTGATTCACCCCTCCACTTT. Residues: CASSSRTGGDSPLHF. The full variable domain, completed using reference TRBV18 and TRBJ1-6, is NAGVMQNPRHLVRRRGQEARLRCSPMKGHSHVYWYRQLPEEGLKFMVYLQKENIIDESGMPKERFSAEFPKEGPSILRIQQVVRGDSAAYFCASSSRTGGDSPLHFGNGTRLTVT.

The rearrangement links TRBV2 to TRBJ1-2, with 7 bases that match TRBD1. Germline-derived CDR1 and CDR2 are SNHLY and FYNNEI. V lost 1 base to trimming and J lost 6 bases; unmatched junction nucleotides: 8. This CDR3 is 15 amino acids long. CDR3 residues: CASSEEGAKIDGYTF. The CDR3 region has the DNA TGTGCCAGCAGTGAAGAGGGGGCGAAGATTGATGGCTACACCTTC.

This chain links TRBV7-2 with TRBJ1-6; 9 nucleotides line up with TRBD1. This CDR3 has 15 residues. Germline V gene data show CDR1 as SGHTA and CDR2 as FQGNSA. With V trimmed by 5 bases and J by 9 bases, 8 bases remained unmatched. As DNA, the CDR3 is TGTGCCAGCAGCCGTCAACAGGGGGCCGGTTCACCCCTCCACTTT. Residues: CASSRQQGAGSPLHF.

The chain carries TRBV7-9 and TRBJ1-1; 9 bases agree with TRBD1. The J segment lost 11 bases and the V segment lost 2 bases, leaving 6 bases of the junction unmatched. This CDR3 is 13 amino acids long. Germline CDR1 reads SEHNR; CDR2 reads FQNEAQ (reference sequence). The chain's CDR3 is CASSLQGQGTAFF. As DNA, the CDR3 is TGTGCCAGCAGCTTACAAGGACAGGGGACGGCTTTCTTT.

The V call is TRBV7-3, the J call TRBJ1-1, with 8 nucleotides matching TRBD1. This CDR3 is 13 amino acids long. The V gene's germline CDR1 is SGHTA and CDR2 FQGTGA. V was clipped by 8 bases and J by 3 bases; unmatched bases: 5. CDR3 loop: CASGQQGDTEAFF. The CDR3 DNA is TGTGCCAGCGGACAACAGGGGGACACTGAAGCTTTCTTT. Drawing the rest from reference TRBV7-3 and TRBJ1-1, the complete variable domain is GAGVSQTPSNKVTEKGKYVELRCDPISGHTALYWYRQSLGQGPEFLIYFQGTGAADDSGLPNDRFFAVRPEGSVSTLKIQRTERGDSAVYLCASGQQGDTEAFFGQGTRLTVV.

The genes are TRBV6-5 and TRBJ2-4; possibly TRBD1 for D (5 bases). V was shortened by 4 bases and J by 0 bases, with 10 bases between the two germline ends. The CDR3 runs 15 residues. In germline, CDR1 is MNHEY, CDR2 SVGAGI. In nucleotides, the CDR3 is TGTGCCAGCAGTTCAGGGTTGGGAGCCAAAAACATTCAGTACTTC. Amino acids: CASSSGLGAKNIQYF.

The chain carries TRBV27 and TRBJ2-1, with 7 positions matching TRBD2. This CDR3 comprises 16 residues. Trimming cost V 0 bases and J 0 bases; bases outside gene matches: 2. The V gene's germline CDR1 is MNHEY and CDR2 SMNVEV (reference sequence). The CDR3 sequence is CASSLSAGSSYNEQFF. In DNA form, the CDR3 reads TGTGCCAGCAGTTTATCAGCGGGAAGCTCCTACAATGAGCAGTTCTTC.

The chain carries TRBV7-2 and TRBJ2-7; tentatively, D is TRBD1 (7 bases). The CDR3 has 13 amino acids. The germline gives CDR1 SGHTA, CDR2 FQGNSA. V was clipped by 4 bases and J by 7 bases, with 14 bases between them. CDR3 sequence reads: CASSSQGGGEQYF. CDR3 in DNA: TGTGCCAGCAGCTCCCAGGGGGGCGGAGAGCAGTACTTC.

This clone was observed a few times. V is TRBV4-1 and J is TRBJ2-5; D gene unclear. This CDR3 has 16 amino acids. Looked up from germline, CDR1 is MGHRA and CDR2 is YSYEKL. V lost 1 base and J lost 6, with 18 bases in between. CDR3 loop: CASSQGGFTILQTQYF. DNA for the CDR3: TGCGCCAGCAGCCAAGGAGGCTTCACCATCCTACAGACCCAGTACTTC.

CDR3 sequence (DNA): TGCGCCAGCAGCTTAAAGGGGCAGGCGGAGAATTCACCCCTCCACTTT. The encoded protein is CASSLKGQAENSPLHF. The V and J genes are TRBV5-1 and TRBJ1-6; TRBD1 is a possible D gene (5 bases). Trimming took 2 bases from V and 7 from J, leaving 16 bases between them. Germline V lookup: CDR1 SGHRS, CDR2 YFSETQ. This CDR3 contains 16 residues.

The rearrangement links TRBV6-1 to TRBJ1-2; D is uncertain. V lost 0 bases, J lost 6 bases, and 14 bases lay in between. The CDR3 extends over 15 amino acids. Germline CDR1 and CDR2: MNHNS and SASEGT. CDR3 DNA sequence: TGTGCCAGCAGTGAAGCGCCATCTTTCGGGGATGGCTACACCTTC. As protein: CASSEAPSFGDGYTF.

This clone was counted only a few times. The gene calls are TRBV28 and TRBJ1-2; 10 bases are shared with TRBD1. Trimming removed 11 bases from V and 5 bases from J; junction bases left unmatched: 5. Looked up from germline, CDR1 is MDHEN and CDR2 is SYDVKM. The CDR3 consists of 12 residues. The CDR3 DNA reads as TGTGCCGGAGGGGACAGGGGATATGGCTACACCTTC. Translating it yields CAGGDRGYGYTF.

This clone was seen more than once but under ten times. The chain recombines TRBV6-5 with TRBJ2-7; the match to TRBD1 covers 7 bases. This CDR3 spans 14 amino acids. Losses at the gene ends were 0 bases for V and 3 bases for J; bases not matched to a gene: 2. Germline assignment: CDR1 MNHEY and CDR2 SVGAGI. The CDR3 is CASSYSQGVYEQYF. For the CDR3, the DNA is TGTGCCAGCAGTTACTCTCAGGGGGTCTACGAGCAGTACTTC.

The chain recombines TRBV18 with TRBJ2-7; D may be TRBD1 (6 bases). Between the trimmed V and J ends, which lost 3 bases and 4 bases, there was a span of 13 bases. The CDR3 runs 14 residues. Germline CDR1 and CDR2: KGHSH and LQKENI. The CDR3 nucleotides read TGTGCCAGCTCACCTCGGACAGCCAAATACGAGCAGTACTTC. This translates into CASSPRTAKYEQYF.